Below, 29 T cell receptor beta chains from the same sample are listed, as sequenced in a study of blood T cell repertoires in COVID-19 (dated by TCRdb to 2018 to 2020). The method behind the library was the immunoSEQ multiplex PCR assay. TCRdb re-hosts the immuneACCESS table, in-frame sequences only. Its copies lack some clones; in the studies checked, an unresolved V gene accounts for under half of them, and the cause for the rest is not known. Present in this sample are about 210,000 clones, roughly 89% of which were seen just once. The ten biggest clones cover 10% of the sample. The sample comprised PBMCs or T cells enriched from blood (not recorded which). Every receptor here comes from a man aged 18 to 30 with acute COVID-19.

V is TRBV18 and J is TRBJ1-6, with a tentative D call TRBD1 (5 bases). The CDR3 has 17 residues. The V end was cut by 4 bases, the J end by 14 bases, with 27 bases between. The germline V gene has CDR1 KGHSH and CDR2 LQKENI. The CDR3 sequence is CASSLRQSTGPGGSLHF. CDR3 DNA sequence: TGTGCCAGCTCACTTCGACAGTCGACCGGCCCAGGAGGGTCCCTCCACTTT.

This chain connects TRBV12-3 or TRBV12-4 to TRBJ1-5; D gene ambiguous. The length of the CDR3 is 12 residues. Trimming left V 5 bases short and J 5 bases short, with 7 bases between. The CDR3 here is CASSLLHQPQHF. The CDR3 DNA is TGTGCCAGCAGTCTACTCCATCAGCCCCAGCATTTT.

The chain recombines TRBV4-2 with TRBJ2-3; TRBD2 matches at 10 bases. V shed 1 base, J shed 1 base, and the junction held 11 bases outside the gene matches. Germline CDR1 is LGHNA and CDR2 is YNFKEQ. The CDR3 runs 19 residues. CDR3 sequence: CASSQGGLAGVVGTDTQYF. CDR3 nucleotide sequence: TGTGCCAGCAGCCAAGGGGGGCTAGCGGGAGTAGTTGGCACAGATACGCAGTATTTT.

This clone occurred a few times. The chain is built from TRBV10-3 and TRBJ2-1; D is ambiguous. V lost 2 bases and J 0 bases, leaving 8 bases between the germline ends. Looked up from germline, CDR1 is ENHRY and CDR2 is SYGVKD. CDR3 length: 15 residues. In DNA, the CDR3 is TGTGCCATCAGTGAGCCTACCCACTCCTACAATGAGCAGTTCTTC. Its protein product is CAISEPTHSYNEQFF.

This clone was seen just once. The chain employs TRBV9 and TRBJ2-5; D is unresolved. The ends were cut back, 3 bases at V and 7 bases at J, with 13 bases in the middle. Germline-derived CDR1 and CDR2 are SGDLS and YYNGEE. This CDR3 comprises 13 residues. CDR3 nucleotides: TGTGCCAGCAGCGGAACGAGTGGTTGGACCCAGTACTTC. This sequence encodes CASSGTSGWTQYF.

In DNA form, the CDR3 reads TGTGCCAGCAAGGGGACACTCACCTACGAGCAGTACTTC. The encoded protein is CASKGTLTYEQYF. This rearrangement joins TRBV28 to TRBJ2-7; tentative D call: TRBD1 (6 bases). The V and J ends lost 7 bases and 2 bases respectively, with 12 bases between them. The CDR3 has 13 amino acids. CDR1 is MDHEN and CDR2 is SYDVKM in the germline V gene.

Note on this clone: The sample has other DNA sequences that encode this CDR3 too. This chain uses TRBV28 with TRBJ2-1; a weak D match, TRBD1 (6 bases). Per the germline V gene, CDR1 is MDHEN and CDR2 is SYDVKM. The germline V and J ends were trimmed by 5 bases and 3 bases, with 11 bases remaining between them. This CDR3 comprises 14 residues. CDR3 DNA: TGTGCCAGCAGTCTTCCAGGGGACTACAATGAGCAGTTCTTC. This gives the protein CASSLPGDYNEQFF. The full variable domain, rest sourced from reference TRBV28 and TRBJ2-1, is DVKVTQSSRYLVKRTGEKVFLECVQDMDHENMFWYRQDPGLGLRLIYFSYDVKMKEKGDIPEGYSVSREKKERFSLILESASTNQTSMYLCASSLPGDYNEQFFGPGTRLTVL.

This chain uses TRBV6-5 with TRBJ1-5, with D uncertain. The CDR3 covers 13 residues. CDR1 is MNHEY, CDR2 SVGAGI, per germline. Trimming left V 2 bases short and J 7 bases short, with 9 bases between. CDR3 sequence: CASSYGRKQPQHF. The CDR3 DNA is TGTGCCAGCAGTTACGGGCGAAAACAGCCCCAGCATTTT.

This clone occurred once. This sequence joins TRBV12-3 or TRBV12-4 and TRBJ1-5, with 7 bases aligning to TRBD1. CDR3 length equals 13 residues. Trimming took 9 bases from V and 0 from J; bases not matched to a gene: 2. In DNA, the CDR3 is TGTGCCAGTAACAGGGGTAGCAATCAGCCCCAGCATTTT. Translating gives CASNRGSNQPQHF.

The chain links TRBV30 to TRBJ2-3; TRBD2 aligns across 14 bases. The CDR3 is 22 residues long. V trimming: 0 bases; J trimming: 1 base; junction bases outside the gene matches: 18. Looked up from germline, CDR1 is GTSNPN and CDR2 is SVGIG (reference sequence). The CDR3: CAWSVGGSRVGLAGEGTDTQYF. The CDR3 region has the DNA TGTGCCTGGAGTGTGGGCGGATCGAGGGTGGGACTAGCGGGAGAGGGCACAGATACGCAGTATTTT. The full variable domain, rest sourced from reference TRBV30 and TRBJ2-3, is SQTIHQWPATLVQPVGSPLSLECTVEGTSNPNLYWYRQAAGRGLQLLFYSVGIGQISSEVPQNLSASRPQDRQFILSSKKLLLSDSGFYLCAWSVGGSRVGLAGEGTDTQYFGPGTRLTVL.

The chain employs TRBV19 and TRBJ1-1; the D is unclear. The CDR3 is made up of 15 amino acids. The V and J ends lost 2 bases and 2 bases respectively, with 12 bases between them. Germline CDR1 is LNHDA and CDR2 is SQIVND (reference sequence). CDR3 in amino acids: CASSITSSPNTEAFF. DNA for the CDR3: TGTGCCAGTAGTATAACTTCCTCCCCTAACACTGAAGCTTTCTTT.

The V call is TRBV10-3, the J call TRBJ1-2, with a tentative D call TRBD1 (5 bases). The CDR3 totals 16 residues. Germline V lookup: CDR1 ENHRY, CDR2 SYGVKD. Trimming pared 8 bases from V and 5 bases from J, leaving 24 bases between. CDR3 residues: CAIEGRPGGSGYGYTF. The DNA for the CDR3 is TGTGCCATCGAAGGCCGCCCCGGGGGATCGGGATATGGCTACACCTTC.

This chain uses TRBV19 with TRBJ2-7, with TRBD2 identical over 9 bases. CDR1 and CDR2 from the germline V gene are LNHDA and SQIVND (reference sequence). The trim removed 8 bases at V and 2 bases at J, leaving 10 bases unmatched. The CDR3 spans 15 residues. The CDR3 spells CASRAGGLATYEQYF. Here the CDR3 DNA reads TGTGCCAGTCGTGCGGGAGGGCTAGCTACCTACGAGCAGTACTTC.

As for this clone: The sample has other DNA sequences that encode this CDR3 too. The genes are TRBV27 and TRBJ1-1; D might be TRBD1 (5 bases). The CDR3 extends over 14 amino acids. Germline CDR1 MNHEY, CDR2 SMNVEV (reference sequence). The V end lost 2 bases, the J end lost 2 bases, and 9 bases lay between the germline ends. This CDR3 reads CASSLQGLNTEAFF. CDR3 coding DNA: TGTGCCAGCAGTTTACAGGGACTCAACACTGAAGCTTTCTTT.

The chain uses TRBV4-1 and TRBJ1-1, with D tentatively TRBD1 (6 bases). The length of the CDR3 is 13 residues. Germline CDR1 and CDR2: MGHRA and YSYEKL. Trimming took 1 base from V and 8 from J, leaving 11 bases between them. The CDR3 DNA reads as TGCGCCAGCAGCCAAGGCCACAGGGAAGAAGCTTTCTTT. Translation gives CASSQGHREEAFF.

The rearrangement joins TRBV6-1 to TRBJ2-7; D may be TRBD2 (6 bases). V lost 0 bases and J lost 4, with 19 bases in between. Germline V gives CDR1 MNHNS, CDR2 SASEGT. This CDR3 has 17 amino acids. The CDR3 coding sequence is TGTGCCAGCAGTGAAGCGCTTCCAGGTAGCGGAGCATACGAGCAGTACTTC. Translating it yields CASSEALPGSGAYEQYF.

This clone has more than one count but fewer than ten. The gene calls are TRBV27 and TRBJ2-1; 16 nucleotides align to TRBD2. J was trimmed by 5 bases and V by 8 bases; bases with no gene match: 6. Germline CDR1 and CDR2: MNHEY and SMNVEV (reference sequence). The CDR3 runs 16 residues. CDR3 sequence reads: CASGPGLAGGNNEQFF. The CDR3 region has the DNA TGTGCCAGCGGCCCGGGACTAGCGGGGGGGAACAATGAGCAGTTCTTC.

The rearrangement joins TRBV9 to TRBJ2-1; 10 bases match TRBD2. V dropped 3 bases and J dropped 4; count of bases not matched to a gene: 7. This CDR3 comprises 16 residues. Germline V CDR1 and CDR2: SGDLS, YYNGEE. CDR3 protein: CASSASSSGGYNEQFF. Written as DNA, the CDR3 is TGTGCCAGCAGCGCGTCCTCTAGCGGGGGTTACAATGAGCAGTTCTTC. The full variable domain, completed using reference TRBV9 and TRBJ2-1, is DSGVTQTPKHLITATGQRVTLRCSPRSGDLSVYWYQQSLDQGLQFLIQYYNGEERAKGNILERFSAQQFPDLHSELNLSSLELGDSALYFCASSASSSGGYNEQFFGPGTRLTVL.

The gene calls are TRBV3-1 (or the pseudogene TRBV3-2) and TRBJ2-7; D is unclear. The CDR3 is 14 amino acids. V was pared by 4 bases and J by 1 base, with 11 bases between. The germline V gene has CDR1 LGHDT and CDR2 YNNKEL (reference sequence). For the CDR3, the DNA is TGTGCCAGCAGCCGTAATCAACTTTCCTACGAGCAGTACTTC. Its protein is CASSRNQLSYEQYF.

The chain joins TRBV10-3 to TRBJ2-7; D is undetermined. The CDR3 extends over 17 amino acids. Trimming removed 0 bases from V and 3 bases from J, with 18 bases in between. Germline CDR1 and CDR2: ENHRY and SYGVKD. The CDR3 nucleotides are TGTGCCATCAGTGAGTCAGGCTCCGGTCAACACTACTACGAGCAGTACTTC. Translating it yields CAISESGSGQHYYEQYF.

The chain joins TRBV24-1 to TRBJ2-1; TRBD2 is a possible D gene (6 bases). The CDR3 runs 14 residues. V was clipped by 3 bases and J by 8 bases, with 13 bases between them. Germline V lookup: CDR1 KGHDR, CDR2 SFDVKD. The CDR3 sequence is CATSDGGPQYEQFF. The CDR3 bases are TGTGCCACCAGTGATGGAGGGCCTCAATATGAGCAGTTCTTC.

V usage is TRBV5-1 and J usage is TRBJ1-1, with D possibly TRBD1 on 5 matching bases. The CDR3 contains 15 residues. CDR1 SGHRS and CDR2 YFSETQ come from the germline V gene. V dropped 3 bases and J dropped 5 bases, with 17 bases sitting between them. For the CDR3, the DNA is TGCGCCAGCAGCTCCCTAACAGGTGTTGAGACTGAAGCTTTCTTT. It encodes CASSSLTGVETEAFF.

The table lists this clone with a few counts. V is TRBV2 and J is TRBJ1-1; 8 bases are a match to TRBD1. Trimming removed 1 base from V and 8 bases from J; junction bases left unmatched: 9. The V gene's germline CDR1 is SNHLY and CDR2 FYNNEI. The length of the CDR3 is 15 residues. The CDR3 region has the DNA TGTGCCAGCAGTGAAGGGACAGGGCTTCAACCGGAAGCTTTCTTT. This codes for CASSEGTGLQPEAFF.

The chain joins TRBV6-1 to TRBJ2-7; TRBD1 is a possible D gene (5 bases). The CDR3 length is 15 residues. Per germline, CDR1 MNHNS and CDR2 SASEGT. Deletions cut 1 base from V and 3 bases from J, with 13 bases between. For the CDR3, the DNA is TGTGCCAGCAGTGAAGTGTGGGGCCCCTACTACGAGCAGTACTTC. Protein product: CASSEVWGPYYEQYF.

This CDR3 is CASSQGGLAGVGTGELFF. The DNA for the CDR3 is TGCGCCAGCAGCCAAGGGGGACTAGCGGGAGTGGGGACCGGGGAGCTGTTTTTT. V and J are TRBV4-1 and TRBJ2-2; 14 positions match TRBD2. This CDR3 is 18 amino acids long. Germline V gives CDR1 MGHRA, CDR2 YSYEKL. Trimming at V came to 1 base and at J to 5 bases, leaving 6 bases not matched to a gene.

The CDR3 coding sequence is TGTGCCAGCAGCCCGGGGACACCCTATGGCTACACCTTC. Translating it yields CASSPGTPYGYTF. The chain combines TRBV9 with TRBJ1-2; D might be TRBD1 (6 bases). Looked up from germline, CDR1 is SGDLS and CDR2 is YYNGEE. Trimming removed 4 bases from V and 4 bases from J, with 11 bases in between. This CDR3 is 13 amino acids long. Looking up the rest from reference TRBV9 and TRBJ1-2 gives the full variable domain: DSGVTQTPKHLITATGQRVTLRCSPRSGDLSVYWYQQSLDQGLQFLIQYYNGEERAKGNILERFSAQQFPDLHSELNLSSLELGDSALYFCASSPGTPYGYTFGSGTRLTVV.

This chain uses TRBV19 with TRBJ1-2; D unclear. The CDR3 totals 14 residues. V lost 3 bases to trimming and J lost 4 bases, with 12 bases between them. CDR1 is LNHDA, CDR2 SQIVND, per germline (reference sequence). CDR3 residues: CASSMGGPTYGYTF. As DNA, the CDR3 is TGTGCCAGTAGTATGGGAGGACCGACCTATGGCTACACCTTC.

The J gene is TRBJ2-7, the V gene TRBV6-2 or TRBV6-3, with TRBD1 identical over 7 bases. V gave up 2 bases and J gave up 2 bases; unmatched junction bases: 6. CDR1 MNHEY and CDR2 SVGEGT come from the germline V gene. CDR3 size: 15 residues. The CDR3 bases are TGTGCCAGCAGTTACGATCCGGGACAGACCTACGAGCAGTACTTC. It is translated as CASSYDPGQTYEQYF.

The rearrangement links TRBV6-1 to TRBJ2-1, with a possible D match to TRBD2 (6 bases). The CDR3 covers 15 residues. Germline CDR1 and CDR2: MNHNS and SASEGT. Deletions cut 2 bases from V and 2 bases from J, with 10 bases between. In DNA, the CDR3 is TGTGCCAGCAGTGAAACGGGGGACCCCTACAATGAGCAGTTCTTC. It is translated as CASSETGDPYNEQFF.